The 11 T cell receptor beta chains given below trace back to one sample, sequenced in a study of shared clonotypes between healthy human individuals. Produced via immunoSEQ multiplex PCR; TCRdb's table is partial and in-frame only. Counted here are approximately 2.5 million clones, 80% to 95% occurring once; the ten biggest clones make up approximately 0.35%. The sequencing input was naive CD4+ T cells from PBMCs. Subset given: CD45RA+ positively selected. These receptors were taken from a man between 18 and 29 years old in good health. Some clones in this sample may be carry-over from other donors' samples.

DNA for the CDR3: TGTGCCAGCAGTTACGCCGGGGCCCCTAGCACAGATACGCAGTATTTT. Its translation: CASSYAGAPSTDTQYF. The rearrangement joins TRBV6-5 to TRBJ2-3; D could derive from TRBD1 or TRBD2 (5 bases each). This CDR3 has 16 amino acids. CDR1 is MNHEY and CDR2 is SVGAGI in the germline V gene. The germline V and J ends were trimmed by 2 bases and 0 bases, with 12 bases remaining between them.

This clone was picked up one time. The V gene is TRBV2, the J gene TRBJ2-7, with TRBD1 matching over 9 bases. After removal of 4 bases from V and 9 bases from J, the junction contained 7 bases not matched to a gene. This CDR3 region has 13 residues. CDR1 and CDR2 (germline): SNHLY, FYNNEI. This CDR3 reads CASSGTGGRWQYF. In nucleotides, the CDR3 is TGTGCCAGCAGTGGCACAGGGGGCAGGTGGCAGTACTTC. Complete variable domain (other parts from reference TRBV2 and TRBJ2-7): EPEVTQTPSHQVTQMGQEVILRCVPISNHLYFYWYRQILGQKVEFLVSFYNNEISEKSEIFDDQFSVERPDGSNFTLKIRSTKLEDSAMYFCASSGTGGRWQYFGPGTRLTVT.

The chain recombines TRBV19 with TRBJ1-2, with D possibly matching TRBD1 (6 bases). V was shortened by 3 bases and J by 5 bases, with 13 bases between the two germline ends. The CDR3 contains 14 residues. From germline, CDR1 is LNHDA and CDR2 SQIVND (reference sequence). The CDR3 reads CASSMARGQYGYTF. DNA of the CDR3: TGTGCCAGTAGTATGGCCAGGGGTCAGTATGGCTACACCTTC. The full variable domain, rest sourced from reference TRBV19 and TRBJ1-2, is DGGITQSPKYLFRKEGQNVTLSCEQNLNHDAMYWYRQDPGQGLRLIYYSQIVNDFQKGDIAEGYSVSREKKESFPLTVTSAQKNPTAFYLCASSMARGQYGYTFGSGTRLTVV.

The CDR3 region is CASSLGGRTDTQYF. As DNA, the CDR3 is TGTGCCAGCAGTCTAGGGGGCAGGACAGATACGCAGTATTTT. The rearrangement uses TRBV6-1 and TRBJ2-3, with 7 bases identical to TRBD1. Trimming took 5 bases from V and 3 from J; bases not matched to a gene: 5. The CDR3 sequence is 14 residues long. Looked up from germline, CDR1 is MNHNS and CDR2 is SASEGT.

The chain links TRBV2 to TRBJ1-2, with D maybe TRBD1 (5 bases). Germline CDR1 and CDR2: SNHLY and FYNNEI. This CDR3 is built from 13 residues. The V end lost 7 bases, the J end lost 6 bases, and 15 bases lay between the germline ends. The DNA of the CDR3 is TGTGCCAGCAATATACAGGTTTCCGATGGCTACACCTTC. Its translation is CASNIQVSDGYTF.

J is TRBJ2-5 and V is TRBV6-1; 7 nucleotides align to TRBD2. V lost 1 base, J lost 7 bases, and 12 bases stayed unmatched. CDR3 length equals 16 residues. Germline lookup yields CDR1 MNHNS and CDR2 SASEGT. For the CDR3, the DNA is TGTGCCAGCAGTGAAGGGGCGGTGGGAGGGTTAGCGACCCAGTACTTC. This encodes CASSEGAVGGLATQYF.

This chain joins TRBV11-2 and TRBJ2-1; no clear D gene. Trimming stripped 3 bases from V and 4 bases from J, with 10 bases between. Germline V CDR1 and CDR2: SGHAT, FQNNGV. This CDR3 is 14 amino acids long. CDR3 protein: CASSFPGPYNEQFF. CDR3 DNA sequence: TGTGCCAGCAGCTTTCCCGGCCCTTACAATGAGCAGTTCTTC.

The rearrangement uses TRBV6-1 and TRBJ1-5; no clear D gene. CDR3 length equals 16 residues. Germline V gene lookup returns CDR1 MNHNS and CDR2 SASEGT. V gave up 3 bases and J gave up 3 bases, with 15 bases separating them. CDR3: CASSDLRIAYNQPQHF. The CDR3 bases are TGTGCCAGCAGTGACCTTCGGATCGCGTACAATCAGCCCCAGCATTTT.

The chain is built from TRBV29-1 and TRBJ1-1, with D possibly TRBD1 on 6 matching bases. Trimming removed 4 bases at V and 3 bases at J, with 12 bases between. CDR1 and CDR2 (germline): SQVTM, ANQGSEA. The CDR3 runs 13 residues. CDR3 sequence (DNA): TGCAGCGTTGCAGGCAGGGGTGACACTGAAGCTTTCTTT. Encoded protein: CSVAGRGDTEAFF. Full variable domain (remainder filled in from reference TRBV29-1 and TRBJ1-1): SAVISQKPSRDICQRGTSLTIQCQVDSQVTMMFWYRQQPGQSLTLIATANQGSEATYESGFVIDKFPISRPNLTFSTLTVSNMSPEDSSIYLCSVAGRGDTEAFFGQGTRLTVV.

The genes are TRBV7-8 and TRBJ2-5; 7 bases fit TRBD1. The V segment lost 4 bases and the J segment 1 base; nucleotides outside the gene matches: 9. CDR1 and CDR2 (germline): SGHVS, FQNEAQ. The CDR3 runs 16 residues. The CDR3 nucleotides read TGTGCCAGCAGCTCATATCGGGACAGTAGCCAAGAGACCCAGTACTTC. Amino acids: CASSSYRDSSQETQYF.

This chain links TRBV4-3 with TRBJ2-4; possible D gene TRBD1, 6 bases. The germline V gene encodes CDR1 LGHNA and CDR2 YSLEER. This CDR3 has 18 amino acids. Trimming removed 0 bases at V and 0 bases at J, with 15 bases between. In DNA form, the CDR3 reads TGCGCCAGCAGCCAAGAGGGGGACAAAATGATAGCCAAAAACATTCAGTACTTC. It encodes CASSQEGDKMIAKNIQYF.